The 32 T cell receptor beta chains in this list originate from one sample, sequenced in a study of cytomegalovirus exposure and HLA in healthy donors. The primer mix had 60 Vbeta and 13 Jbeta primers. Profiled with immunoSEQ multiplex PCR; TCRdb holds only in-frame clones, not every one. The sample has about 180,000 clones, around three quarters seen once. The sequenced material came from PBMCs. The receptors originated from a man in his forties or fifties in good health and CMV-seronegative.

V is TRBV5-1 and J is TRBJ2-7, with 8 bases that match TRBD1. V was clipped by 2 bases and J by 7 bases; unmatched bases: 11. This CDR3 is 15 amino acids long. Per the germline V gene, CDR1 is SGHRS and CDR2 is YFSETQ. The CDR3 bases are TGCGCCAGCAGCTTTGTCCCGGGACAGGCCAAAGAGCAGTACTTC. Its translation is CASSFVPGQAKEQYF.

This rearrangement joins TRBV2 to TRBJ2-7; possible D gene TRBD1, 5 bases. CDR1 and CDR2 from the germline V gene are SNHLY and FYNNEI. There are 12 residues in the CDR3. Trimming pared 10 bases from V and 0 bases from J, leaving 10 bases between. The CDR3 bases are TGTGCCATCACGGACAACTCCTACGAGCAGTACTTC. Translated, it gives CAITDNSYEQYF.

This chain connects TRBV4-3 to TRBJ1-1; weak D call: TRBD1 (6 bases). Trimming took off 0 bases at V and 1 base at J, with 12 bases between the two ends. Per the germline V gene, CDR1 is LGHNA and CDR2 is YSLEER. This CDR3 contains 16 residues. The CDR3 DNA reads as TGCGCCAGCAGCCAAGACTGGACAGAGTCGAACACTGAAGCTTTCTTT. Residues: CASSQDWTESNTEAFF.

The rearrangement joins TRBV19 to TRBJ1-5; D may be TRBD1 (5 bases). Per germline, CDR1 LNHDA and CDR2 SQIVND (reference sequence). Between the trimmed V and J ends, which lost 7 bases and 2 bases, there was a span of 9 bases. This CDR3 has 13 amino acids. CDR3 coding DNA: TGTGCCAGTACAGGGTCTGGCAATCAGCCCCAGCATTTT. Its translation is CASTGSGNQPQHF.

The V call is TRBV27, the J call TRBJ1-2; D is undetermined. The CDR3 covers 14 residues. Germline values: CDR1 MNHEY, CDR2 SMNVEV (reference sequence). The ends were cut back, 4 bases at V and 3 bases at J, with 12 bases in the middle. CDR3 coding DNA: TGTGCCAGCAGTTCCCGTACGAGTTACTATGGCTACACCTTC. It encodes CASSSRTSYYGYTF.

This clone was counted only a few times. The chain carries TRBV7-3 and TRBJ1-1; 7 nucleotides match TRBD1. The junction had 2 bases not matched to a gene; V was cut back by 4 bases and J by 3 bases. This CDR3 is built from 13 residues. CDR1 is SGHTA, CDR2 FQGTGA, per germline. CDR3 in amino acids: CASSSQGDTEAFF. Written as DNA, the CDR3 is TGTGCCAGCAGCTCCCAGGGGGACACTGAAGCTTTCTTT. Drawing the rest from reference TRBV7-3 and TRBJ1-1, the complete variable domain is GAGVSQTPSNKVTEKGKYVELRCDPISGHTALYWYRQSLGQGPEFLIYFQGTGAADDSGLPNDRFFAVRPEGSVSTLKIQRTERGDSAVYLCASSSQGDTEAFFGQGTRLTVV.

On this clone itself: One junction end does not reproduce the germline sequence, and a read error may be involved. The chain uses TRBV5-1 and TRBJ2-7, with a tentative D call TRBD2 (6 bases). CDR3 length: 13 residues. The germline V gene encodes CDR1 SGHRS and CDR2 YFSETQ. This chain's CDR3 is CASSYGGSYGQYF. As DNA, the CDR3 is TGCGCCAGCAGCTACGGAGGGTCCTACGGGCAGTACTTC.

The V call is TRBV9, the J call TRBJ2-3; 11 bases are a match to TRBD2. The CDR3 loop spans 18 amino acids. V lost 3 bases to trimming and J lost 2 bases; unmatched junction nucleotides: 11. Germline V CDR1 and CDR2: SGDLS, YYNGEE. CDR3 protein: CASSGSAGTSGLTDTQYF. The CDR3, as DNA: TGTGCCAGCAGCGGAAGCGCCGGGACTAGCGGACTCACAGATACGCAGTATTTT.

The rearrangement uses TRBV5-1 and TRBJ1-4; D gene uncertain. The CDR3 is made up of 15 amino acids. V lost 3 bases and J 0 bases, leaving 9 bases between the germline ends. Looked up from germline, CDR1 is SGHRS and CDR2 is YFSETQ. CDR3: CASSYQVTTNEKLFF. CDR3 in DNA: TGCGCCAGCAGCTACCAGGTTACAACTAATGAAAAACTGTTTTTT. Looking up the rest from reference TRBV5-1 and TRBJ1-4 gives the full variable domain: KAGVTQTPRYLIKTRGQQVTLSCSPISGHRSVSWYQQTPGQGLQFLFEYFSETQRNKGNFPGRFSGRQFSNSRSEMNVSTLELGDSALYLCASSYQVTTNEKLFFGSGTQLSVL.

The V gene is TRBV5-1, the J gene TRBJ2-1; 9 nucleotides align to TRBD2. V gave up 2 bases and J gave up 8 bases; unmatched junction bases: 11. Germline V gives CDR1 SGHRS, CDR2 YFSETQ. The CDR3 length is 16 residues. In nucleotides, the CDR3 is TGCGCCAGCAGCTTTCTCCTAGCGGGAATGAGGGATGAGCAGTTCTTC. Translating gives CASSFLLAGMRDEQFF.

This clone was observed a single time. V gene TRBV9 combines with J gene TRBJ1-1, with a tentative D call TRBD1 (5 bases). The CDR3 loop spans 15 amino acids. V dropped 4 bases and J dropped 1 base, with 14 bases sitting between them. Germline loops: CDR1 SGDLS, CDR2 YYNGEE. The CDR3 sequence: CASSFKGNENTEAFF. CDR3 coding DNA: TGTGCCAGCAGCTTCAAGGGGAATGAGAACACTGAAGCTTTCTTT.

The CDR3 coding sequence is TGTGCCAGCAGCTTGACAGCCCTTGGCTATGGCTACACCTTC. Residues: CASSLTALGYGYTF. The J gene is TRBJ1-2, the V gene TRBV5-6; D unresolved. The V gene lost 1 base and the J gene lost 4 bases, with 11 bases spanning the gap. Germline V CDR1 and CDR2: SGHDT, YYEEEE. This CDR3 contains 14 residues.

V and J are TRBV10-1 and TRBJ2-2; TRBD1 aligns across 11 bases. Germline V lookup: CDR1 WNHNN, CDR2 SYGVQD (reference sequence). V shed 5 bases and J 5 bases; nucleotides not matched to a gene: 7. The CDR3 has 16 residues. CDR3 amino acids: CASSKPGTGGTGELFF. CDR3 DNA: TGCGCCAGCAGTAAACCCGGGACAGGGGGGACCGGGGAGCTGTTTTTT.

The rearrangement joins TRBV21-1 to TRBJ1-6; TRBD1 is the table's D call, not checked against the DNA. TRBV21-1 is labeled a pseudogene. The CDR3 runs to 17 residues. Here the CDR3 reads CAGGGDRTGRHNSPLHF. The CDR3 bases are TGTGCCGGCGGAGGTGATAGGACAGGGAGACATAATTCACCCCTCCACTTT.

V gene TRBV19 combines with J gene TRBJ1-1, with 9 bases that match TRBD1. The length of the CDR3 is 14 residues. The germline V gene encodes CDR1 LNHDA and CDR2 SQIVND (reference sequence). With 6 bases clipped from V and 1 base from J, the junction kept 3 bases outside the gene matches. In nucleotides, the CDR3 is TGTGCCAGTAGGACAGGGGGAAGGAACACTGAAGCTTTCTTT. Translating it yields CASRTGGRNTEAFF.

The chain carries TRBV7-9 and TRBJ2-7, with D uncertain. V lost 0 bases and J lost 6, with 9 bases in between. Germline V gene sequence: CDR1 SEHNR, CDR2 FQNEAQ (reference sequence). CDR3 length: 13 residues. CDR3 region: CASSLARVSEQYF. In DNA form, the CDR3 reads TGTGCCAGCAGCTTAGCCCGCGTTTCCGAGCAGTACTTC.

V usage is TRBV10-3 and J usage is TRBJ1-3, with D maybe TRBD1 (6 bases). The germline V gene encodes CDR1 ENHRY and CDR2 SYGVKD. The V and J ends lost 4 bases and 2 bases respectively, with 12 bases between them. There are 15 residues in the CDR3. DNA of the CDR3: TGTGCCATCAGTGGGCCGACAGGCCCTGGAAACACCATATATTTT. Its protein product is CAISGPTGPGNTIYF.

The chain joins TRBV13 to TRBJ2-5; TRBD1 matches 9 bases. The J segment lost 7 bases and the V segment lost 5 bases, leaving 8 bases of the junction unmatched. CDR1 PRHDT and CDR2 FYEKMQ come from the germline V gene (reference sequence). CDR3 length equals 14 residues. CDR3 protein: CASSPRQGEGTQYF. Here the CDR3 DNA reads TGTGCCAGCAGCCCCCGACAGGGGGAGGGGACCCAGTACTTC.

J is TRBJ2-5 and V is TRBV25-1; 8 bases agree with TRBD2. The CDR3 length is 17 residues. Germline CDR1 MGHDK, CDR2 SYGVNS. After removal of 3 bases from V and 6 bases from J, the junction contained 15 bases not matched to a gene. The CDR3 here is CASSDGGFGGGSQTQYF. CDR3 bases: TGTGCCAGCAGTGATGGTGGTTTCGGGGGGGGGTCGCAGACCCAGTACTTC.

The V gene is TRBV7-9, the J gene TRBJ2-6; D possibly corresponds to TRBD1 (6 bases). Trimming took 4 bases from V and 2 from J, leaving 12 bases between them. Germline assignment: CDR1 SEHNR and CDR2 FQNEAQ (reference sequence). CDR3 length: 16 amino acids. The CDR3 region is CASSSQAGAGANVLTF. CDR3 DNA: TGTGCCAGCAGCTCCCAGGCAGGGGCTGGGGCCAACGTCCTGACTTTC.

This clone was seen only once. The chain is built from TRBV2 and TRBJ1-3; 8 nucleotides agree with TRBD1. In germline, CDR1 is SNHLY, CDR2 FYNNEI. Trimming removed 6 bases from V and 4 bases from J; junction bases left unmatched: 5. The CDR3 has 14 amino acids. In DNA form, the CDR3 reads TGTGCCAGCAGACTCACAGGGGGAGGAAACACCATATATTTT. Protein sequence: CASRLTGGGNTIYF.

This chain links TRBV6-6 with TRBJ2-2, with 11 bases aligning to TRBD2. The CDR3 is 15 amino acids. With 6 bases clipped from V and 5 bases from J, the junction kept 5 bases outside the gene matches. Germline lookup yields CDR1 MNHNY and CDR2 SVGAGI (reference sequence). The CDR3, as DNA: TGTGCCAGCAGCAGAACTAGCGGGAGAACCGGGGAGCTGTTTTTT. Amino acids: CASSRTSGRTGELFF.

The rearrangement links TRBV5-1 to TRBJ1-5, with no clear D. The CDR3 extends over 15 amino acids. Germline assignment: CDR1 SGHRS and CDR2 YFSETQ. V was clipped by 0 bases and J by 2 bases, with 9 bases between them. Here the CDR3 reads CASSLDGYGNQPQHF. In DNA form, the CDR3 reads TGCGCCAGCAGCTTGGACGGGTATGGCAATCAGCCCCAGCATTTT.

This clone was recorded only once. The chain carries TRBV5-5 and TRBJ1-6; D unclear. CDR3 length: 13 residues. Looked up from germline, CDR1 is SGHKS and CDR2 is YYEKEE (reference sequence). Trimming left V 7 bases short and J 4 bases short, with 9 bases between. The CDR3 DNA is TGTGCCAGCGGTGAACAGTATAATTCACCCCTCCACTTT. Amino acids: CASGEQYNSPLHF.

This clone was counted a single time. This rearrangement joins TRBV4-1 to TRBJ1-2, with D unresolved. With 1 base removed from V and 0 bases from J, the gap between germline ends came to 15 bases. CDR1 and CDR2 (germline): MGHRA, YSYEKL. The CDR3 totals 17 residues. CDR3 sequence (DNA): TGCGCCAGCAGCCAAGCGACAACTCTTTCCTCTAACTATGGCTACACCTTC. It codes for CASSQATTLSSNYGYTF.

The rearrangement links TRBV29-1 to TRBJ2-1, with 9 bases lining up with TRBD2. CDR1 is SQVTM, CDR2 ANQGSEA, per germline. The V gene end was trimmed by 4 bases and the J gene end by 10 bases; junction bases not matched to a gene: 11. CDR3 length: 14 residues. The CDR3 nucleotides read TGCAGCGTTGGCGAGGCGGGAGGGCCGGGGGAGCAGTTCTTC. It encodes CSVGEAGGPGEQFF.

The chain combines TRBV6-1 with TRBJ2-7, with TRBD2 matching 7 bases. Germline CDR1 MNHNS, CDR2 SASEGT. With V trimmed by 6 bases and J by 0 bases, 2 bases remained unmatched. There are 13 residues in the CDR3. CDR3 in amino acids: CASSGGSSYEQYF. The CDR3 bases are TGTGCCAGCAGCGGCGGGAGCTCCTACGAGCAGTACTTC.

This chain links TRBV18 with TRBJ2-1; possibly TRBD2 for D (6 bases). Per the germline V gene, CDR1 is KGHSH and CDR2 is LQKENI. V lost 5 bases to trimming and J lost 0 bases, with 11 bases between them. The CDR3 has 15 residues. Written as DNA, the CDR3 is TGTGCCAGCTCATCCCCTAGCGCCTCCTACAATGAGCAGTTCTTC. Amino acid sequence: CASSSPSASYNEQFF. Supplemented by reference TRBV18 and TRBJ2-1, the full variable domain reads NAGVMQNPRHLVRRRGQEARLRCSPMKGHSHVYWYRQLPEEGLKFMVYLQKENIIDESGMPKERFSAEFPKEGPSILRIQQVVRGDSAAYFCASSSPSASYNEQFFGPGTRLTVL.

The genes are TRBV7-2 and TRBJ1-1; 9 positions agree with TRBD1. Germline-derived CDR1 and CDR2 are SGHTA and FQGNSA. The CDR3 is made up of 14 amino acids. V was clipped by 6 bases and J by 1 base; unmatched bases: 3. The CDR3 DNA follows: TGTGCCAGCAGGCGACAGGGGGGGAACACTGAAGCTTTCTTT. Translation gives CASRRQGGNTEAFF.

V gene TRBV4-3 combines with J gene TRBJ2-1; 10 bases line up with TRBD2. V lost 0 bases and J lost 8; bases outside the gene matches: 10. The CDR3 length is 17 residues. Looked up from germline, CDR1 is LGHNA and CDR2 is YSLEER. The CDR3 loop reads CASSQDITSGAVHEQFF. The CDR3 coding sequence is TGCGCCAGCAGCCAAGATATTACTAGCGGGGCGGTCCATGAGCAGTTCTTC.

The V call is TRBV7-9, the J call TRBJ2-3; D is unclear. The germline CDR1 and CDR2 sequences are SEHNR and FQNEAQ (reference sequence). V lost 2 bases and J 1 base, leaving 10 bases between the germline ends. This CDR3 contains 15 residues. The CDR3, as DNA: TGTGCCAGCAGCTTAATCCCTAGAGGCACAGATACGCAGTATTTT. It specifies CASSLIPRGTDTQYF.

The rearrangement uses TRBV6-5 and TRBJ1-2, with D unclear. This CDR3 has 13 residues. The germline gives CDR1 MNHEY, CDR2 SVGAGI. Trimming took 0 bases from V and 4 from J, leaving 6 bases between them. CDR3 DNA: TGTGCCAGCAGTTACTCCCCCGTCTATGGCTACACCTTC. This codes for CASSYSPVYGYTF.